These 32 T cell receptor beta chains share one sample of origin, sequenced in a study of beta chain features in type 1 diabetes. As every portion of the isolated RNA was reverse transcribed, the sequencing read expressed TCRB transcripts. The data were produced by immunoSEQ multiplex PCR, yet TCRdb's version contains in-frame clones alone and is incomplete. Among about half a million clones, roughly 10% were seen once, and the ten largest hold less than 0.06%. Sequenced material: naive CD4+ T cells from blood. These receptors were collected from a young woman in good health.

In its sample, this clone was seen many times. The V and J genes are TRBV23-1 and TRBJ2-7, with TRBD1 as a possible D gene (5 bases). TRBV23-1 is an ORF for which the function is uncertain. The CDR3 runs to 14 residues. The V end was cut by 0 bases, the J end by 5 bases, with 11 bases between. The CDR3 loop is CASSQSEGVDEQYV. Here the CDR3 DNA reads TGCGCCAGCAGTCAATCGGAAGGGGTGGACGAGCAGTACGTC.

This clone was observed a few times. This chain uses TRBV18 with TRBJ2-7; TRBD1 matches 8 bases. The V and J ends lost 4 bases and 3 bases, in that order; junction bases with no gene match: 5. Germline lookup yields CDR1 KGHSH and CDR2 LQKENI. This CDR3 has 14 residues. CDR3 nucleotide sequence: TGTGCCAGCTCACGGGGGACAGGAGACTACGAGCAGTACTTC. This sequence encodes CASSRGTGDYEQYF.

This clone was picked up a small number of times. As DNA, the CDR3 is TGTGCCAGCAGCTCTACAGCGGGAGAGCAGTTCTTC. Protein sequence: CASSSTAGEQFF. This chain links TRBV7-2 with TRBJ2-1; 7 nucleotides match TRBD2. Germline V CDR1 and CDR2: SGHTA, FQGNSA. This CDR3 has 12 residues. J gave up 10 bases and V 4 bases, and 4 bases lay outside the gene matches.

This chain joins TRBV30 and TRBJ2-1; possible D gene TRBD1, 6 bases. CDR3 length: 16 residues. Germline-derived CDR1 and CDR2 are GTSNPN and SVGIG (reference sequence). Trimming left V 3 bases short and J 4 bases short, with 19 bases between. The DNA for the CDR3 is TGTGCCTGGAGCCAAACTCTGGGACAATCGTACAATGAGCAGTTCTTC. Translated: CAWSQTLGQSYNEQFF. Looking up the rest from reference TRBV30 and TRBJ2-1 gives the full variable domain: SQTIHQWPATLVQPVGSPLSLECTVEGTSNPNLYWYRQAAGRGLQLLFYSVGIGQISSEVPQNLSASRPQDRQFILSSKKLLLSDSGFYLCAWSQTLGQSYNEQFFGPGTRLTVL.

This clone has just a few counts. The chain links TRBV20-1 to TRBJ2-5; D tentatively fits TRBD1 or TRBD2 (5 bases each). Germline V gene lookup returns CDR1 DFQATT and CDR2 SNEGSKA (reference sequence). This CDR3 comprises 11 residues. Trimming removed 6 bases at V and 7 bases at J, with 12 bases between. CDR3 bases: TGCAGTGCAAGGGACGTCGTGACCCAGTACTTC. This codes for CSARDVVTQYF.

This clone came up a few times. The rearrangement uses TRBV7-9 and TRBJ2-3, with 9 nucleotides matching TRBD2. The ends lost 5 bases at V and 3 bases at J; junction bases unmatched: 3. Germline CDR1 reads SEHNR; CDR2 reads FQNEAQ (reference sequence). The length of the CDR3 is 14 residues. CDR3 loop: CASSPGLATDTQYF. CDR3 coding DNA: TGTGCCAGCAGCCCGGGACTAGCAACAGATACGCAGTATTTT.

V is TRBV29-1 and J is TRBJ2-7; 7 bases fit TRBD2. Germline loops: CDR1 SQVTM, CDR2 ANQGSEA. The V and J ends lost 4 bases and 4 bases, in that order; junction bases with no gene match: 4. This CDR3 region has 12 residues. The CDR3 nucleotides are TGCAGCGTTGTAGGGGAGGGGTACGAGCAGTACTTC. Its translation: CSVVGEGYEQYF.

The rearrangement links TRBV27 to TRBJ1-2; the D is unclear. The CDR3 covers 13 residues. CDR1 and CDR2 from the germline V gene are MNHEY and SMNVEV (reference sequence). V was shortened by 5 bases and J by 3 bases, with 10 bases between the two germline ends. The CDR3 bases are TGTGCCAGCAGTAGGCGGGAGTACTATGGCTACACCTTC. As protein: CASSRREYYGYTF.

The chain recombines TRBV7-6 with TRBJ2-1, with no clear D. Germline-derived CDR1 and CDR2 are SGHVS and FNYEAQ. CDR3 length: 12 residues. V gave up 5 bases and J gave up 9 bases, with 11 bases separating them. In DNA form, the CDR3 reads TGTGCCAGCAGCCAGTCCTGGGGTGAGCAGTTCTTC. It specifies CASSQSWGEQFF. Based on the CDR3 plus reference TRBV7-6 and TRBJ2-1, the full variable domain is GAGVSQSPRYKVTKRGQDVALRCDPISGHVSLYWYRQALGQGPEFLTYFNYEAQQDKSGLPNDRFSAERPEGSISTLTIQRTEQRDSAMYRCASSQSWGEQFFGPGTRLTVL.

V and J are TRBV6-5 and TRBJ2-2; TRBD1 agrees at 9 bases. The CDR3 runs 15 residues. The V gene's germline CDR1 is MNHEY and CDR2 SVGAGI. V lost 2 bases, J lost 6 bases, and 4 bases stayed unmatched. CDR3 in amino acids: CASSYSGQGPGELFF. The CDR3 nucleotides are TGTGCCAGCAGTTACAGCGGACAGGGGCCCGGGGAGCTGTTTTTT.

This clone was detected a few times. V gene TRBV10-2 combines with J gene TRBJ1-5; perhaps TRBD1 as D (5 bases). The ends were cut back, 6 bases at V and 3 bases at J, with 15 bases in the middle. The germline V gene encodes CDR1 WSHSY and CDR2 SAAADI. This CDR3 is built from 15 residues. The CDR3 reads CASSATRTTNQPQHF. The CDR3 region has the DNA TGCGCCAGCAGCGCGACCAGGACAACCAATCAGCCCCAGCATTTT.

This clone was counted a few times. This same CDR3 is encoded by further DNA sequences in the sample. The rearrangement links TRBV9 to TRBJ2-2; D gene uncertain. CDR1 is SGDLS, CDR2 YYNGEE, per germline. This CDR3 contains 14 residues. Deletions cut 0 bases from V and 1 base from J, with 4 bases between. The CDR3 sequence is CASSVVGNTGELFF. The CDR3 DNA reads TGTGCCAGCAGCGTAGTTGGGAACACCGGGGAGCTGTTTTTT.

This clone has a handful of counts. The genes are TRBV14 and TRBJ2-5; a weak D match, TRBD2 (5 bases). The CDR3 contains 11 residues. Trimming removed 4 bases from V and 9 bases from J, with 9 bases in between. Germline CDR1 is SGHDN and CDR2 is FVKESK. CDR3 loop: CASSPGGAQYF. The CDR3 DNA sequence: TGTGCCAGCAGCCCCGGAGGAGCCCAGTACTTC.

This clone has a handful of counts. The CDR3 nucleotides are TGTGCCAGCTCACCGACTACAGGGCACGGCGAGCAGTACGTC. Translating it yields CASSPTTGHGEQYV. The V call is TRBV18, the J call TRBJ2-7; D is possibly TRBD1 (6 bases). There are 14 residues in the CDR3. V shed 3 bases and J shed 6 bases, with 15 bases lying between them. Germline assignment: CDR1 KGHSH and CDR2 LQKENI.

This chain connects TRBV9 to TRBJ2-2, with a weak D call TRBD1 (6 bases). V shed 3 bases and J shed 3 bases, with 12 bases lying between them. The CDR3 contains 15 residues. Germline CDR1 reads SGDLS; CDR2 reads YYNGEE. The chain's CDR3 is CASSAKDSDTGELFF. The CDR3 nucleotides read TGTGCCAGCAGCGCCAAGGACAGCGACACCGGGGAGCTGTTTTTT.

The gene calls are TRBV4-1 and TRBJ1-2; TRBD1 matches at 7 bases. Losses at the gene ends were 3 bases for V and 2 bases for J; bases not matched to a gene: 6. Per germline, CDR1 MGHRA and CDR2 YSYEKL. CDR3 size: 15 residues. The CDR3 region is CASSHPLGQNYGYTF. CDR3 bases: TGCGCCAGCAGCCACCCCTTGGGACAGAACTATGGCTACACCTTC.

Only a few counts were recorded for this clone. The rearrangement joins TRBV4-2 to TRBJ2-3; possibly TRBD2 for D (6 bases). The V end was cut by 4 bases, the J end by 0 bases, with 17 bases between. This CDR3 contains 17 residues. CDR1 is LGHNA, CDR2 YNFKEQ, per germline. The chain's CDR3 is CASSLSQEGRSTDTQYF. The CDR3 region has the DNA TGTGCCAGCAGCCTCTCTCAGGAGGGCAGGAGCACAGATACGCAGTATTTT.

This chain connects TRBV5-1 to TRBJ2-5; the D call may be TRBD1 or TRBD2 (7 bases each). The CDR3 spans 14 residues. The V end lost 4 bases, the J end lost 5 bases, and 15 bases lay between the germline ends. CDR1 is SGHRS, CDR2 YFSETQ, per germline. The CDR3 is CASSEGTAGETQYF. The CDR3 DNA follows: TGCGCCAGCAGCGAGGGGACAGCGGGGGAGACCCAGTACTTC.

The chain uses TRBV7-2 and TRBJ1-1; D unclear. From germline, CDR1 is SGHTA and CDR2 FQGNSA. This CDR3 spans 11 amino acids. Trimming cost V 5 bases and J 11 bases, with 12 bases left between them. The CDR3 nucleotides are TGTGCCAGCAGCCCAAGTTTCGCGGCTTTCTTT. This sequence encodes CASSPSFAAFF.

J is TRBJ2-3 and V is TRBV7-2; D not resolved. Per the germline V gene, CDR1 is SGHTA and CDR2 is FQGNSA. The CDR3 extends over 13 amino acids. V lost 6 bases to trimming and J lost 5 bases, with 12 bases between them. CDR3 in DNA: TGTGCCAGCAGGCAACTTGGGGTAGATACGCAGTATTTT. Protein sequence: CASRQLGVDTQYF.

The rearrangement uses TRBV2 and TRBJ1-5; perhaps TRBD1 as D (5 bases). With 6 bases removed from V and 4 bases from J, the gap between germline ends came to 13 bases. The length of the CDR3 is 14 residues. CDR1 SNHLY and CDR2 FYNNEI come from the germline V gene. The CDR3 nucleotides are TGTGCCAGCAGGGCGGGGCAGCTTAATCAGCCCCAGCATTTT. This gives the protein CASRAGQLNQPQHF.

The chain couples TRBV6-5 to TRBJ2-3; D gene ambiguous. Trimming took 5 bases from V and 4 from J, leaving 10 bases between them. This CDR3 is 13 amino acids long. Germline V gives CDR1 MNHEY, CDR2 SVGAGI. CDR3 coding DNA: TGTGCCAGCAGTGCCCGGCCCCCAGATACGCAGTATTTT. Translated: CASSARPPDTQYF.

The chain recombines TRBV4-2 with TRBJ2-7, with 7 bases identical to TRBD2. V shed 1 base, J shed 4 bases, and the junction held 7 bases outside the gene matches. Per the germline V gene, CDR1 is LGHNA and CDR2 is YNFKEQ. The CDR3 consists of 15 residues. The CDR3 coding sequence is TGTGCCAGCAGCCAAGTTGCGGGAGTGGAGTACGAGCAGTACTTC. Encoded protein: CASSQVAGVEYEQYF.

In this sample, this clone turned up a few times. Within the sample, other DNA sequences also encode this same CDR3. The DNA for the CDR3 is TGTGCCAGCAGCAGTAGCGGGAGAAGGAGCACAGATACGCAGTATTTT. Its translation: CASSSSGRRSTDTQYF. This sequence joins TRBV13 and TRBJ2-3; 9 nucleotides agree with TRBD2. Trimming took 5 bases from V and 0 from J; bases not matched to a gene: 6. The CDR3 loop spans 16 amino acids. Germline V gives CDR1 PRHDT, CDR2 FYEKMQ (reference sequence).

This clone came up a few times. The V call is TRBV29-1, the J call TRBJ1-4, with D unclear. Germline V CDR1 and CDR2: SQVTM, ANQGSEA. V shed 3 bases and J shed 9 bases, with 17 bases lying between them. The CDR3 totals 14 residues. The CDR3, as DNA: TGCAGCGTTGATTGGGGTGCGGTCGATCAAAAACTGTTTTTT. Its translation is CSVDWGAVDQKLFF.

This clone appeared a few times. For the CDR3, the DNA is TGTGCCAGCAGCTTAAGTCGGGCCAACGTCCTGACTTTC. It codes for CASSLSRANVLTF. This chain links TRBV7-3 with TRBJ2-6; unclear D gene. Trimming took off 1 base at V and 5 bases at J, with 3 bases between the two ends. The CDR3 length is 13 residues. Germline V gene sequence: CDR1 SGHTA, CDR2 FQGTGA.

CDR3 protein: CASSPVVMTSATDTQYF. DNA for the CDR3: TGTGCCAGCAGCCCAGTGGTGATGACTAGCGCCACAGATACGCAGTATTTT. The chain couples TRBV7-3 to TRBJ2-3; 8 nucleotides match TRBD2. Germline V lookup: CDR1 SGHTA, CDR2 FQGTGA. The CDR3 is 17 amino acids. V was clipped by 5 bases and J by 2 bases; unmatched bases: 12. The full variable domain, rest sourced from reference TRBV7-3 and TRBJ2-3, is GAGVSQTPSNKVTEKGKYVELRCDPISGHTALYWYRQSLGQGPEFLIYFQGTGAADDSGLPNDRFFAVRPEGSVSTLKIQRTERGDSAVYLCASSPVVMTSATDTQYFGPGTRLTVL.

In its sample, this clone was seen a few times. The chain employs TRBV5-4 and TRBJ2-3, with D perhaps TRBD1 (6 bases). V was clipped by 1 base and J by 3 bases, with 12 bases between them. CDR1 SGHNT and CDR2 YYREEE come from the germline V gene (reference sequence). This CDR3 has 15 residues. The CDR3 reads CASSLRQGRTDTQYF. CDR3 bases: TGTGCCAGCAGCTTGAGGCAGGGGCGAACAGATACGCAGTATTTT.

This rearrangement joins TRBV9 to TRBJ2-4; D may match TRBD1 or TRBD2 (5 bases each). The CDR3 runs to 12 residues. Trimming cost V 4 bases and J 7 bases, with 9 bases left between them. The germline gives CDR1 SGDLS, CDR2 YYNGEE. The CDR3 reads CASSHRDNIQYF. DNA of the CDR3: TGTGCCAGCAGCCACCGGGACAACATTCAGTACTTC.

The V and J genes are TRBV27 and TRBJ1-1, with 7 positions matching TRBD1. With V trimmed by 2 bases and J by 3 bases, 3 bases remained unmatched. The CDR3 consists of 14 residues. Germline assignment: CDR1 MNHEY and CDR2 SMNVEV (reference sequence). CDR3 region: CASSLQGGYTEAFF. DNA of the CDR3: TGTGCCAGCAGTTTACAGGGGGGATACACTGAAGCTTTCTTT.

V usage is TRBV5-1 and J usage is TRBJ2-2, with TRBD1 as a possible D gene (6 bases). Looked up from germline, CDR1 is SGHRS and CDR2 is YFSETQ. V was pared by 4 bases and J by 1 base, with 8 bases between. The CDR3 sequence is 14 residues long. Here the CDR3 reads CASSQQGNTGELFF. CDR3 sequence (DNA): TGCGCCAGCAGCCAACAGGGGAACACCGGGGAGCTGTTTTTT.

The chain uses TRBV6-6 and TRBJ2-5; no firm D call. The CDR3 is 12 residues long. Per the germline V gene, CDR1 is MNHNY and CDR2 is SVGAGI (reference sequence). Trimming removed 7 bases from V and 0 bases from J, with 6 bases in between. The CDR3 loop reads CASTSHQETQYF. For the CDR3, the DNA is TGTGCCAGCACGTCTCACCAAGAGACCCAGTACTTC.